One sample yielded the 27 T cell receptor beta chains listed below, sequenced in a study of blood T cell repertoires in COVID-19 (dated by TCRdb to the early 2020s). The library came from the immunoSEQ multiplex PCR assay. The clones in this table, taken by TCRdb from immuneACCESS, are in-frame only. Not every clone is retained; where verified, under half of the shortfall comes from an unresolved V gene, and the cause of the rest is unknown. The sample includes approximately 250,000 clones, with under 90% observed a single time. The ten largest clones take up around 4.1% of the sample. The specimen sequenced was PBMCs or T cells enriched from blood (not recorded which). These receptors all come from a man between 25 and 39 years old with acute COVID-19.

In DNA form, the CDR3 reads TGTGCCAGCAGTGGTGACAGGGGGCTTTACAATGAGCAGTTCTTC. Amino acid sequence: CASSGDRGLYNEQFF. J is TRBJ2-1 and V is TRBV25-1; 10 bases are shared with TRBD1. V lost 4 bases, J lost 4 bases, and 4 bases stayed unmatched. CDR3 length: 15 amino acids. The V gene's germline CDR1 is MGHDK and CDR2 SYGVNS.

The chain is built from TRBV7-2 and TRBJ1-4, with 7 positions matching TRBD1. Germline V gene data show CDR1 as SGHTA and CDR2 as FQGNSA. The V segment lost 4 bases and the J segment 1 base; nucleotides outside the gene matches: 15. The CDR3 is 19 residues long. CDR3 residues: CASSSIRDRSHRTNEKLFF. For the CDR3, the DNA is TGTGCCAGCAGCTCGATCCGGGACAGAAGTCACCGAACTAATGAAAAACTGTTTTTT.

The chain links TRBV6-4 to TRBJ1-6; maybe TRBD1 (6 bases). Germline CDR1 MRHNA, CDR2 SNTAGT. The CDR3 runs to 14 residues. The V end was cut by 5 bases, the J end by 9 bases, with 14 bases between. CDR3 protein: CASSWGHTLSPLHF. In DNA form, the CDR3 reads TGTGCCAGCAGTTGGGGACATACCCTTTCACCCCTCCACTTT.

This chain connects TRBV18 to TRBJ1-1; D might be TRBD1 (5 bases). The germline CDR1 and CDR2 sequences are KGHSH and LQKENI. The CDR3 spans 15 residues. V lost 3 bases, J lost 0 bases, and 11 bases lay in between. In DNA, the CDR3 is TGTGCCAGCTCACCGTTTGACAGTATGAACACTGAAGCTTTCTTT. Translation gives CASSPFDSMNTEAFF.

The table lists this clone with a count of one. V usage is TRBV5-4 and J usage is TRBJ2-5; 8 positions agree with TRBD1. This CDR3 has 15 amino acids. V shed 1 base, J shed 4 bases, and the junction held 6 bases outside the gene matches. Germline loops: CDR1 SGHNT, CDR2 YYREEE (reference sequence). The CDR3 spells CASSLPQGAGETQYF. Here the CDR3 DNA reads TGTGCCAGCAGCTTGCCCCAGGGGGCGGGAGAGACCCAGTACTTC.

V gene TRBV11-2 combines with J gene TRBJ2-3; 7 bases match TRBD1. CDR3 length equals 15 residues. J gave up 2 bases and V 6 bases, and 8 bases lay outside the gene matches. Looked up from germline, CDR1 is SGHAT and CDR2 is FQNNGV. This CDR3 is CASRLNRGITDTQYF. The DNA for the CDR3 is TGTGCCAGCAGACTAAACAGGGGTATCACAGATACGCAGTATTTT.

The chain employs TRBV11-2 and TRBJ2-3; perhaps TRBD2 as D (7 bases). V was clipped by 4 bases and J by 9 bases, with 23 bases between them. The CDR3 contains 16 residues. Germline V CDR1 and CDR2: SGHAT, FQNNGV. The CDR3 nucleotides are TGTGCCAGCAGCTCGTGGGGACTAACCGGGGGCTTAACGCAGTATTTT. This encodes CASSSWGLTGGLTQYF.

DNA of the CDR3: TGTGCCAGCAGCCGTGGTAGCGATCGAGGAGGCTACAATGAGCAGTTCTTC. The encoded protein is CASSRGSDRGGYNEQFF. This chain uses TRBV5-4 with TRBJ2-1, with D maybe TRBD2 (5 bases). Germline CDR1 is SGHNT and CDR2 is YYREEE (reference sequence). V was shortened by 4 bases and J by 3 bases, with 20 bases between the two germline ends. This CDR3 has 17 residues.

The chain couples TRBV4-1 to TRBJ2-2; D gene uncertain. The CDR3 is 13 amino acids. Trimming took 3 bases from V and 4 from J, leaving 6 bases between them. Germline-derived CDR1 and CDR2 are MGHRA and YSYEKL. Here the CDR3 reads CASSQTSTGELFF. The CDR3 coding sequence is TGCGCCAGCAGCCAGACAAGCACCGGGGAGCTGTTTTTT.

CDR3 loop: CASSSGVGGDNGELFF. DNA for the CDR3: TGTGCCAGCAGCTCAGGTGTAGGAGGGGATAACGGGGAGCTGTTTTTT. The chain carries TRBV7-8 and TRBJ2-2; the D gene is possibly TRBD2 (6 bases). Germline CDR1 is SGHVS and CDR2 is FQNEAQ. The CDR3 consists of 16 residues. With 4 bases removed from V and 7 bases from J, the gap between germline ends came to 19 bases.

The genes are TRBV18 and TRBJ2-7; perhaps TRBD2 as D (6 bases). CDR1 is KGHSH and CDR2 is LQKENI in the germline V gene. Trimming took 5 bases from V and 6 from J, leaving 14 bases between them. There are 13 residues in the CDR3. The CDR3 nucleotides read TGTGCCAGCTCAGCCCGACTAGACTCCGAGCAGTACGTC. This gives the protein CASSARLDSEQYV.

This clone was detected ten times or more. The chain recombines TRBV27 with TRBJ2-1, with no clear D. Germline CDR1 MNHEY, CDR2 SMNVEV (reference sequence). The CDR3 length is 11 residues. Trimming removed 5 bases from V and 5 bases from J, with 4 bases in between. The DNA of the CDR3 is TGTGCCAGCAGTGCGAACAATGAGCAGTTCTTC. This gives the protein CASSANNEQFF.

This clone was seen a few times. The chain is built from TRBV9 and TRBJ1-4; 8 nucleotides match TRBD1. The CDR3 is 15 residues long. The germline V gene has CDR1 SGDLS and CDR2 YYNGEE. The V and J ends lost 2 bases and 5 bases, in that order; junction bases with no gene match: 5. The CDR3, as DNA: TGTGCCAGCAGCGTCGACAGGGGAGGAAATGAAAAACTGTTTTTT. Translating it yields CASSVDRGGNEKLFF.

V and J are TRBV19 and TRBJ1-5, with D maybe TRBD1 (5 bases). The CDR3 loop spans 13 amino acids. V was trimmed by 8 bases and J by 6 bases, leaving 14 bases between them. Germline values: CDR1 LNHDA, CDR2 SQIVND (reference sequence). This CDR3 is CASFRGDGQPQHF. In DNA form, the CDR3 reads TGTGCCAGTTTTAGGGGTGACGGTCAGCCCCAGCATTTT.

V gene TRBV9 combines with J gene TRBJ2-5; possible D gene TRBD2, 5 bases. From germline, CDR1 is SGDLS and CDR2 YYNGEE. With 1 base removed from V and 3 bases from J, the gap between germline ends came to 10 bases. The length of the CDR3 is 14 residues. In nucleotides, the CDR3 is TGTGCCAGCAGCGTAACACTAGACGAAGAGACCCAGTACTTC. Its translation: CASSVTLDEETQYF. Full variable domain (remainder filled in from reference TRBV9 and TRBJ2-5): DSGVTQTPKHLITATGQRVTLRCSPRSGDLSVYWYQQSLDQGLQFLIQYYNGEERAKGNILERFSAQQFPDLHSELNLSSLELGDSALYFCASSVTLDEETQYFGPGTRLLVL.

The chain recombines TRBV6-1 with TRBJ1-1, with 12 nucleotides matching TRBD1. This CDR3 is 17 amino acids long. Germline CDR1 MNHNS, CDR2 SASEGT. V was pared by 1 base and J by 3 bases, with 6 bases of the junction left unmatched. In nucleotides, the CDR3 is TGTGCCAGCAGTGAAGAGGGACAGGGGGCGCGAGACACTGAAGCTTTCTTT. As protein: CASSEEGQGARDTEAFF.

The CDR3 loop reads CASSWSPSREQYV. CDR3 bases: TGTGCCAGCAGCTGGAGTCCGTCGCGCGAGCAGTACGTC. The rearrangement joins TRBV5-5 to TRBJ2-7; D ambiguous. There are 13 residues in the CDR3. Germline V lookup: CDR1 SGHKS, CDR2 YYEKEE (reference sequence). With 3 bases removed from V and 6 bases from J, the gap between germline ends came to 13 bases.

V gene TRBV19 combines with J gene TRBJ1-4; TRBD1 aligns across 8 bases. J gave up 7 bases and V 1 base, and 8 bases lay outside the gene matches. The V gene's germline CDR1 is LNHDA and CDR2 SQIVND (reference sequence). The CDR3 loop spans 16 amino acids. The CDR3 region is CASSIGGQGAFEKLFF. CDR3 DNA sequence: TGTGCCAGTAGTATAGGGGGCCAGGGGGCGTTTGAAAAACTGTTTTTT.

V and J are TRBV5-1 and TRBJ2-1; 10 bases fit TRBD2. The germline V gene has CDR1 SGHRS and CDR2 YFSETQ. With 4 bases clipped from V and 5 bases from J, the junction kept 9 bases outside the gene matches. This CDR3 contains 16 residues. CDR3 sequence: CASSPTQAGGHNEQFF. DNA for the CDR3: TGCGCCAGCAGCCCGACCCAAGCGGGGGGGCACAATGAGCAGTTCTTC.

V is TRBV7-8 and J is TRBJ1-1; TRBD1 is a possible D gene (5 bases). V was trimmed by 5 bases and J by 1 base, leaving 14 bases between them. Germline-derived CDR1 and CDR2 are SGHVS and FQNEAQ. CDR3 size: 15 residues. In DNA form, the CDR3 reads TGTGCCAGCAGCCCTTCTGGGGGAGGGAACACTGAAGCTTTCTTT. This encodes CASSPSGGGNTEAFF.

This clone was recorded a few times. This rearrangement joins TRBV28 to TRBJ2-7; 8 nucleotides line up with TRBD2. CDR1 is MDHEN, CDR2 SYDVKM, per germline. The V segment lost 5 bases and the J segment 1 base; nucleotides outside the gene matches: 4. The CDR3 runs to 14 residues. The CDR3, as DNA: TGTGCCAGCAGTGCCCGGGGGGGGTCCTACGAGCAGTACGTC. This gives the protein CASSARGGSYEQYV.

The chain links TRBV3-1 (or the pseudogene TRBV3-2) to TRBJ2-4; TRBD1 matches at 9 bases. Per germline, CDR1 LGHDT and CDR2 YNNKEL (reference sequence). This CDR3 region has 14 residues. J was trimmed by 8 bases and V by 1 base; bases with no gene match: 3. This CDR3 is CASSQAGTGHIQYF. CDR3 in DNA: TGTGCCAGCAGCCAAGCCGGGACAGGGCACATTCAGTACTTC.

The J gene is TRBJ1-5, the V gene TRBV7-9; perhaps TRBD1 as D (5 bases). Germline values: CDR1 SEHNR, CDR2 FQNEAQ (reference sequence). The CDR3 totals 14 residues. V was shortened by 5 bases and J by 2 bases, with 10 bases between the two germline ends. Here the CDR3 reads CASSHAGRNQPQHF. Here the CDR3 DNA reads TGTGCCAGCAGCCATGCGGGGCGCAATCAGCCCCAGCATTTT.

The genes are TRBV7-9 and TRBJ1-1, with a weak D call TRBD1 (5 bases). This CDR3 comprises 13 residues. The V and J ends lost 5 bases and 6 bases respectively, with 13 bases between them. The germline CDR1 and CDR2 sequences are SEHNR and FQNEAQ (reference sequence). This chain's CDR3 is CASSPGGASEAFF. Here the CDR3 DNA reads TGTGCCAGCAGCCCGGGCGGGGCCTCTGAAGCTTTCTTT.

The chain links TRBV14 to TRBJ2-7; possibly TRBD2 for D (6 bases). CDR1 is SGHDN and CDR2 is FVKESK in the germline V gene. This CDR3 region has 14 residues. V lost 4 bases, J lost 0 bases, and 10 bases lay in between. CDR3 DNA: TGTGCCAGCAGCCGCGGCGGGAACTCCTACGAGCAGTACGTC. Its protein is CASSRGGNSYEQYV.

The chain is built from TRBV6-5 and TRBJ2-7; possible D gene TRBD2, 5 bases. The germline V and J ends were trimmed by 0 bases and 2 bases, with 14 bases remaining between them. In germline, CDR1 is MNHEY, CDR2 SVGAGI. The CDR3 has 16 residues. Written as DNA, the CDR3 is TGTGCCAGCAGTTACTCACGCCGGGGTGCAGCCTACGAGCAGTACGTC. This sequence encodes CASSYSRRGAAYEQYV.

This sequence joins TRBV12-3 or TRBV12-4 and TRBJ1-2; D perhaps matches TRBD1 (6 bases). With 2 bases removed from V and 12 bases from J, the gap between germline ends came to 16 bases. The CDR3 loop spans 13 amino acids. CDR3 protein: CASSLRQAIIHTF. The DNA for the CDR3 is TGTGCCAGCAGTTTACGACAGGCGATCATCCACACCTTC.